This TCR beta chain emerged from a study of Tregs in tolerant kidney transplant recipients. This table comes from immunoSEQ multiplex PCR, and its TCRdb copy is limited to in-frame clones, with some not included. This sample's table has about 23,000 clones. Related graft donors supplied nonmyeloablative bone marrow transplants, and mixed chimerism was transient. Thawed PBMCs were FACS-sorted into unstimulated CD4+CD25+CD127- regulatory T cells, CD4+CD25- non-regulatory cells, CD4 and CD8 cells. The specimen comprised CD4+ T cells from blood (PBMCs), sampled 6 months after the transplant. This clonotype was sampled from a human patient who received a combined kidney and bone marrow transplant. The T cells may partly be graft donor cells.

The CDR3 sequence: CAIKQGAQNIQYF. CDR3 DNA (partial): TGTGCCATAAAACAGGGGGCCCAAAACATT. The chain combines TRBV10-3 with TRBJ2-4, with 9 bases aligning to TRBD1. The read ends 3 residues early relative to the CDR3; the germline J gene fills the gap. V gave up 9 bases and J gave up 5 bases; unmatched junction bases: 5. Germline loops: CDR1 ENHRY, CDR2 SYGVKD. This CDR3 contains 13 residues.